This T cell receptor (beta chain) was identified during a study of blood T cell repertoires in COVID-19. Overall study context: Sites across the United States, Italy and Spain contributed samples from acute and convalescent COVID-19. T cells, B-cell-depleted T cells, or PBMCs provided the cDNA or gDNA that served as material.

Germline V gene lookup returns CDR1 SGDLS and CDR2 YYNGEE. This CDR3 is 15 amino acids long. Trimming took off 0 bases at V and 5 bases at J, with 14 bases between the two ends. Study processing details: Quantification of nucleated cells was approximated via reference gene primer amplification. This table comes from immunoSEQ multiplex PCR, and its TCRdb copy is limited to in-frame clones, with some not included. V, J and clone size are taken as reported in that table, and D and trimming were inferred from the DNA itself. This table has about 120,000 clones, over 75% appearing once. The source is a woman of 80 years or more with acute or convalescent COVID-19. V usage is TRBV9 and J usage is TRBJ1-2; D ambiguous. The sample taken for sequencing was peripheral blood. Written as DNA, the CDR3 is TGTGCCAGCAGCGTAGCGGGCAGCGGTGTTTATGGCTACACCTTC. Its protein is CASSVAGSGVYGYTF.